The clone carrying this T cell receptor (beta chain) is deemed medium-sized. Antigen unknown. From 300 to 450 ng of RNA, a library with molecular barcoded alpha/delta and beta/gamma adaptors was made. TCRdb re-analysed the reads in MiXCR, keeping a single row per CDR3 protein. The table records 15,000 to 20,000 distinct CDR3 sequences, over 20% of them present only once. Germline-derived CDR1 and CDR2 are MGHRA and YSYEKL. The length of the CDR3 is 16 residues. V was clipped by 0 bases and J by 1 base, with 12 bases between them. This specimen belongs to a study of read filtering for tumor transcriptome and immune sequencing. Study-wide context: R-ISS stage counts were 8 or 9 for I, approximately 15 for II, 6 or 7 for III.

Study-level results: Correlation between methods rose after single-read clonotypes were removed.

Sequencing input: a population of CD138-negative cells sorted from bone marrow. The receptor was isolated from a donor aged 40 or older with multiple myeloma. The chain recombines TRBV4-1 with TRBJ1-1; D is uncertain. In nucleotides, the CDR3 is TGCGCCAGCAGCCAAGATTGGCCACTTTCGAACACTGAAGCTTTCTTT. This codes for CASSQDWPLSNTEAFF.